The rows below give T cell receptor beta chains drawn from one sample of a study of blood T cell repertoires in COVID-19. Using immunoSEQ multiplex PCR, the repertoire was profiled, and TCRdb retains in-frame clones only, with some absent. The sample yields almost 200,000 clones, around four fifths seen once. Sequenced material: peripheral blood. Every receptor here comes from a man in his sixties with COVID-19, enrolled during active disease. CDR3s include the opening cysteine and the closing phenylalanine or tryptophan. A D gene is named only where the DNA matches it firmly. Expanded clones are given a class, and other clones once, few, many or no size at all.

V gene	J gene	clone size	D gene	CDR3 DNA	CDR3 protein
TRBV14	TRBJ1-2	NA	NA	TGTGCCAGCAGCCAAGAAACGGGGTATGGCTACACCTTC	CASSQETGYGYTF
TRBV6-1	TRBJ1-5	NA	NA	TGTGCCGTGGCACAGCTCAATCAGCCCCAGCATTTT	CAVAQLNQPQHF
TRBV2	TRBJ1-5	once	NA	TGTGCCAGCCAACGGACAAATAGCAATCAGCCCCAGCATTTT	CASQRTNSNQPQHF
TRBV10-3	TRBJ2-1	NA	TRBD1	TGTGCCATCAGGGAATCCGGGACAGGGGCATTCGGTGAGCAGTTCTTC	CAIRESGTGAFGEQFF
TRBV5-1	TRBJ1-3	NA	NA	TGCGCCAGCAGCTTAACAGGGAACGTAAACACCATATATTTT	CASSLTGNVNTIYF
TRBV7-9	TRBJ2-5	NA	NA	TGTGCCAGCAGCCCCCGGGAAGGCGGGACCCAGTACTTC	CASSPREGGTQYF
TRBV27	TRBJ1-1	NA	NA	TGTGCCAGCAGTTTAACAGGATTGGCCGAGAACACTGAAGCTTTCTTT	CASSLTGLAENTEAFF
TRBV5-1	TRBJ1-4	NA	TRBD1	TGCGCCAGCAGCTTGGGACAGGGCAATGAAAAATTGTTTTTT	CASSLGQGNEKLFF
TRBV28	TRBJ2-6	NA	TRBD1	TGTGCCAGCCAGGGGGCGGATGGGGCCAACGTCCTGACTTTC	CASQGADGANVLTF
TRBV6-6	TRBJ1-1	NA	NA	TGTGCCAGCACTTCTTTGAACACTGAAGCTTTCTTT	CASTSLNTEAFF